Listed below are T cell receptor beta chains from one sample, sequenced in a study of regulatory T cells in long-lasting Graves disease. MiXCR, applied by TCRdb to the multiplex PCR reads, yields one record per CDR3 protein. Among roughly 440,000 distinct CDR3 sequences listed, about a sixth were seen once. A further study also used this sample, focusing on T cells in Graves' hyperthyroidism and ophthalmopathy.

Sample: peripheral blood mononuclear cells (PBMCs), taken at new diagnosis, from a patient treated with antithyroid drugs. All receptors come from a woman under 30 with Graves disease. Both conserved end residues are part of each CDR3. The D gene is left open where the match is weak. Some rows have no size entry. The others give once, few or many, or a class for an expanded clone.

>TRBD1|-|TRBJ2-3|TRBV15
CATSRGGTGLTDTQYF
TGTGCCACCAGCAGAGGGGGGACAGGACTCACAGATACGCAGTATTTT
>-|many|TRBJ2-3|TRBV18
CASSPPSGSDTQYF
TGTGCCAGCTCACCACCGTCAGGGTCCGATACGCAGTATTTT
>TRBD1|-|TRBJ2-7|TRBV28
CASSTGTGGVYEQYF
TGTGCCAGCAGTACCGGGACAGGGGGCGTCTACGAGCAGTACTTC
>-|many|TRBJ2-2|TRBV28
CASSLVRERGTGELFF
TGTGCCAGCAGTTTGGTGCGGGAACGAGGCACCGGGGAGCTGTTTTTT
>TRBD1|-|TRBJ2-1|TRBV20-1
CSATETGGAQYNEQFF
TGCAGTGCCACTGAAACAGGGGGCGCTCAATACAATGAGCAGTTCTTC
>TRBD1|many|TRBJ2-3|TRBV15
CATRRGQGDTQYF
TGTGCCACCAGAAGGGGGCAGGGAGATACGCAGTATTTT
>TRBD2|many|TRBJ2-7|TRBV4-1
CASSQRTSGRGTYEQYF
TGCGCCAGCAGCCAGCGGACTAGCGGGAGGGGGACCTACGAGCAGTACTTC
>TRBD1|-|TRBJ1-4|TRBV29-1
CSVEGGQGREKLFF
TGCAGCGTTGAAGGGGGACAGGGGAGAGAAAAACTGTTTTTT
>-|few|TRBJ2-2|TRBV20-1
CSALVGGHTGELFF
TGCAGTGCCCTCGTCGGGGGTCACACCGGGGAGCTGTTTTTT
>-|-|TRBJ2-5|TRBV18
CASSPVFPAETQYF
TGTGCCAGCTCACCCGTATTTCCGGCAGAGACCCAGTACTTC
>TRBD1|-|TRBJ1-1|TRBV9
CASSVDPTGPSEAFF
TGTGCCAGCAGCGTAGATCCGACAGGGCCCTCTGAAGCTTTCTTT
>TRBD2|-|TRBJ2-3|TRBV7-9
CASRITSGRGTDTQYF
TGTGCCAGCAGAATCACTAGCGGGAGGGGCACAGATACGCAGTATTTT
>TRBD2|few|TRBJ2-1|TRBV5-4
CASSPGVGLAGGNNEQFF
TGTGCCAGCAGCCCGGGGGTGGGACTAGCGGGAGGGAACAATGAGCAGTTCTTC
>-|-|TRBJ1-1|TRBV4-2
CASSQASLQGVAEAFF
TGTGCCAGCAGCCAAGCTTCCTTACAGGGTGTGGCTGAAGCTTTCTTT
>-|-|TRBJ2-2|TRBV5-1
CASSTTDTGELFF
TGCGCCAGCAGCACCACGGACACCGGGGAGCTGTTTTTT